The text below deals with one T cell receptor (beta chain). The target antigen is unknown. The data are from a study of cytomegalovirus exposure and HLA in healthy donors. Study outcomes and limitations: The study reported that TCR beta sequences accurately predicted HLA-A and HLA-B alleles in most subjects.

The PCR made use of 60 Vbeta and 13 Jbeta primers. Measured with immunoSEQ multiplex PCR; TCRdb has only the in-frame clones, and not every one. The sample yields about 150,000 clones, around 79% seen once. V lost 5 bases to trimming and J lost 0 bases, with 15 bases between them. Germline CDR1 is LNHDA and CDR2 is SQIVND (reference sequence). The CDR3 consists of 16 residues. V usage is TRBV19 and J usage is TRBJ2-3; D may be TRBD1 (6 bases). The sequenced sample consisted of PBMCs. This receptor was taken from a human donor in good health. CDR3 in DNA: TGTGCCAGTAGTGCGGTACAGGGATGGAGCACAGATACGCAGTATTTT. Translation: CASSAVQGWSTDTQYF.